This T cell receptor beta chain originates from a study of regulatory T cells in long-lasting Graves disease. In the study overall: Graves' disease counted as persistent after over 5 years of antithyroid drugs with positive TSH receptor antibodies.

Construction of TCR beta libraries relied on iRepertoire HTBI primers and on Arm-PCR targeting CDR3 regions. TCRdb fed the multiplex PCR reads into MiXCR, producing one record per CDR3 protein. The table has fewer than 450,000 distinct CDR3 sequences, more than 20% seen once; the top ten hold more than 20%. Time point specified: persistent/refractory GD, antithyroid drugs over 5 years with positive TRAb. Isolated PBMC RNA provided the starting material for the TCR library. Germline V lookup: CDR1 SQVTM, CDR2 ANQGSEA. The CDR3 spans 13 residues. The V gene lost 7 bases and the J gene lost 4 bases, with 17 bases spanning the gap.

This clonotype was sampled from a female donor with Graves disease. The sequencing used peripheral blood mononuclear cells (PBMCs), collected when the disease was refractory, from a patient treated with antithyroid drugs. The genes are TRBV29-1 and TRBJ2-7; D could derive from TRBD1 or TRBD2 (5 bases each). The CDR3 bases are TGCAGCGCGGCTGGGGGAGTCGCATACGAGCAGTACTTC. Residues: CSAAGGVAYEQYF.